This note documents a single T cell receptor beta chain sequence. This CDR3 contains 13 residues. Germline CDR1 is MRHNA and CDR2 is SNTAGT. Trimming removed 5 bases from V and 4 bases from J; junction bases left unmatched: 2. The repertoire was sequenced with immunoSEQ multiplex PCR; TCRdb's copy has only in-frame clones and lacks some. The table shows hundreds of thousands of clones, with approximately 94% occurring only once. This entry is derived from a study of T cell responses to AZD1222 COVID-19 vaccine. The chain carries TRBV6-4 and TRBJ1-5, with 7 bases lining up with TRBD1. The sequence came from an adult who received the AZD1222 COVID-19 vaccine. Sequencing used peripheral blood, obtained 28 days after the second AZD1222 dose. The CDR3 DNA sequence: TGTGCCAGCAGTCCGGACAGGAATCAGCCCCAGCATTTT. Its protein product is CASSPDRNQPQHF.